The 18 T cell receptor beta chains given below trace back to one sample, sequenced in a study of regulatory T cells in long-lasting Graves disease. Time point defined: persistent/refractory GD, antithyroid drugs over 5 years with positive TRAb. The TCR library was prepared using RNA isolated from PBMCs. The TCR beta library used iRepertoire HTBI primers with Arm-PCR amplification of CDR3. One entry per CDR3 protein results from TCRdb running MiXCR on the multiplex PCR reads. The sample holds around 500,000 distinct CDR3 sequences; under 25% are singletons and the top ten take 7.8%. The sample here was peripheral blood mononuclear cells (PBMCs), taken when the disease was refractory, from a patient treated with antithyroid drugs. The receptors here all came from a female donor with Graves disease.

Many counts were recorded for this clonotype. The chain uses TRBV2 and TRBJ2-3; D not resolved. CDR1 is SNHLY and CDR2 is FYNNEI in the germline V gene. The ends were cut back, 8 bases at V and 0 bases at J, with 12 bases in the middle. The CDR3 contains 14 residues. CDR3: CASEESSSTDTQYF. CDR3 DNA sequence: TGTGCCAGCGAAGAGTCCTCTAGCACAGATACGCAGTATTTT.

This clonotype was seen a handful of times. The V call is TRBV4-1, the J call TRBJ1-1, with D uncertain. The CDR3 is 15 amino acids. V was trimmed by 5 bases and J by 1 base, leaving 14 bases between them. CDR1 is MGHRA and CDR2 is YSYEKL in the germline V gene. The CDR3 sequence: CASSVHKSQNTEAFF. The CDR3 nucleotides read TGCGCCAGCAGCGTCCACAAATCCCAGAACACTGAAGCTTTCTTT.

This clonotype was seen many times. The rearrangement links TRBV12-3 or TRBV12-4 to TRBJ1-2; 7 nucleotides agree with TRBD1. J lost 7 bases, V lost 6 bases, and 8 bases had no gene match. The CDR3 runs to 13 residues. CDR3 protein: CASSQGGSGGYTF. Here the CDR3 DNA reads TGTGCCAGCAGCCAGGGGGGGTCCGGTGGCTACACCTTC.

This clonotype was seen at least ten times. The chain couples TRBV28 to TRBJ1-1; possible D gene TRBD1, 5 bases. V dropped 1 base and J dropped 6 bases, with 15 bases sitting between them. The CDR3 has 15 amino acids. Germline lookup yields CDR1 MDHEN and CDR2 SYDVKM. The chain's CDR3 is CASSLSGVGGAEAFF. The DNA for the CDR3 is TGTGCCAGCAGTTTATCTGGGGTGGGGGGGGCTGAAGCTTTCTTT.

As concerns this clonotype: One end of the junction is discordant with germline, which a read error may explain. This chain joins TRBV27 and TRBJ2-2, with D possibly being TRBD1 (6 bases). CDR3 size: 17 residues. CDR1 MNHEY and CDR2 SMNVEV come from the germline V gene (reference sequence). The CDR3: CASSRRQDLPEHRGAVF. The CDR3 DNA sequence: TGTGCCAGCAGTAGAAGACAGGACCTACCTGAACACCGGGGAGCTGTTTTT.

This clonotype was counted ten times or more. This chain connects TRBV6-1 to TRBJ1-1; D is perhaps TRBD1 (6 bases). V lost 5 bases, J lost 4 bases, and 20 bases lay in between. This CDR3 is built from 16 residues. From germline, CDR1 is MNHNS and CDR2 SASEGT. The CDR3 is CASSTQGWPPSTEAFF. The CDR3 region has the DNA TGTGCCAGCAGTACACAGGGATGGCCCCCCTCCACTGAAGCTTTCTTT.

In this sample, this clonotype turned up a few times. The chain is built from TRBV29-1 and TRBJ2-7; a weak D match, TRBD1 (5 bases). Germline lookup yields CDR1 SQVTM and CDR2 ANQGSEA. The CDR3 contains 13 residues. V lost 2 bases, J lost 6 bases, and 14 bases lay in between. For the CDR3, the DNA is TGCAGCGTTGAAAGTCAGGGCCTACGCGAGCAGTACTTC. The encoded protein is CSVESQGLREQYF.

This clonotype turned up a few times. The V and J genes are TRBV5-1 and TRBJ2-7; possibly TRBD1 or TRBD2 for D (5 bases each). This CDR3 has 15 residues. Trimming pared 4 bases from V and 5 bases from J, leaving 19 bases between. The germline V gene has CDR1 SGHRS and CDR2 YFSETQ. CDR3 sequence reads: CASSPEGTPPNEQYF. In nucleotides, the CDR3 is TGCGCCAGCAGCCCCGAGGGGACCCCACCTAACGAGCAGTACTTC.

Worth noting for this clonotype: It differs at one base from a far larger clone, so likely a read error. This CDR3 fails to terminate in the conserved phenylalanine or tryptophan, so it likely reflects a read error. This chain links TRBV6-5 with TRBJ2-7; 8 bases line up with TRBD2. The CDR3 is 16 residues long. J was trimmed by 2 bases and V by 4 bases; bases with no gene match: 10. The germline gives CDR1 MNHEY, CDR2 SVGAGI. The CDR3 nucleotides are TGTGCCAGCAGTTTATATAGCGGGGCTTCCCCCTACGAGCAGTACTCC. It codes for CASSLYSGASPYEQYS.

The chain joins TRBV19 to TRBJ2-5; D might be TRBD2 (6 bases). Germline V lookup: CDR1 LNHDA, CDR2 SQIVND (reference sequence). V lost 4 bases and J 1 base, leaving 10 bases between the germline ends. The CDR3 loop spans 14 amino acids. The DNA of the CDR3 is TGTGCCAGTAGTAGGACGGGAGTCCAAGAGACCCAGTACTTC. Encoded protein: CASSRTGVQETQYF.

This clonotype appeared once. V gene TRBV19 combines with J gene TRBJ2-5; the D is unclear. The CDR3 loop spans 13 amino acids. The V gene's germline CDR1 is LNHDA and CDR2 SQIVND (reference sequence). Trimming removed 5 bases at V and 1 base at J, with 8 bases between. Written as DNA, the CDR3 is TGTGCCAGTAGTTCGACAACCCAAGAGACCCAGTACTTC. This encodes CASSSTTQETQYF.

The CDR3 DNA follows: TGTGCCAGCAGCGACCCGGGACGCATCTACAATGAGCAGTTCTTC. As protein: CASSDPGRIYNEQFF. The rearrangement links TRBV7-8 to TRBJ2-1; possibly TRBD1 or TRBD2 for D (5 bases each). Trimming pared 5 bases from V and 3 bases from J, leaving 14 bases between. Germline values: CDR1 SGHVS, CDR2 FQNEAQ. The CDR3 runs to 15 residues. Looking up the rest from reference TRBV7-8 and TRBJ2-1 gives the full variable domain: GAGVSQSPRYKVAKRGQDVALRCDPISGHVSLFWYQQALGQGPEFLTYFQNEAQLDKSGLPSDRFFAERPEGSVSTLKIQRTQQEDSAVYLCASSDPGRIYNEQFFGPGTRLTVL.

This clonotype was seen at least ten times. The chain links TRBV7-9 to TRBJ2-5; D is unresolved. Trimming left V 1 base short and J 0 bases short, with 9 bases between. The CDR3 sequence is 15 residues long. Germline CDR1 SEHNR, CDR2 FQNEAQ (reference sequence). CDR3 protein: CASSLGRGNQETQYF. The CDR3 region has the DNA TGTGCCAGCAGCTTAGGCAGAGGTAACCAAGAGACCCAGTACTTC.

V usage is TRBV11-2 and J usage is TRBJ2-6; D gene ambiguous. Per the germline V gene, CDR1 is SGHAT and CDR2 is FQNNGV. V was pared by 9 bases and J by 0 bases, with 9 bases between. The CDR3 loop spans 14 amino acids. The CDR3: CASLSISGANVLTF. The CDR3, as DNA: TGTGCCAGTCTCTCCATCTCTGGGGCCAACGTCCTGACTTTC.

At least ten counts were recorded for this clonotype. The chain uses TRBV6-1 and TRBJ2-5; D may be TRBD1 or TRBD2 (6 bases each). Trimming pared 8 bases from V and 1 base from J, leaving 14 bases between. This CDR3 has 14 amino acids. CDR1 MNHNS and CDR2 SASEGT come from the germline V gene. The CDR3 protein is CASSRGGSQETQYF. As DNA, the CDR3 is TGTGCCAGCTCCCGAGGGGGGTCCCAAGAGACCCAGTACTTC.

To note about this clonotype: A clone one base away is much larger, so this may be a read error. The J gene is TRBJ2-5, the V gene TRBV3-1; 8 positions match TRBD2. The germline V gene encodes CDR1 LGHDT and CDR2 YNNKEL (reference sequence). V dropped 1 base and J dropped 13; count of bases not matched to a gene: 23. The CDR3 runs to 18 residues. The CDR3 DNA reads as TGTGCCAGCAGCCAAGGGGAACGGCAAGCGGGAGCCGAAAACATTCGGTACTTC. Encoded protein: CASSQGERQAGAENIRYF.

There are a few counts of this clonotype. This rearrangement joins TRBV6-1 to TRBJ1-1; D gene unclear. The V gene's germline CDR1 is MNHNS and CDR2 SASEGT. The V gene lost 5 bases and the J gene lost 1 base, with 8 bases spanning the gap. CDR3 length: 13 amino acids. The CDR3 sequence: CASSPPSNTEAFF. CDR3 bases: TGTGCCAGCAGTCCCCCCTCGAACACTGAAGCTTTCTTT.

This clonotype was detected only a few times. This sequence joins TRBV7-9 and TRBJ2-6, with D possibly matching TRBD1 (5 bases). The CDR3 consists of 14 residues. Trimming shortened V by 5 bases and J by 2 bases, and 7 bases separated the two germline ends. Per the germline V gene, CDR1 is SEHNR and CDR2 is FQNEAQ (reference sequence). The CDR3 loop is CASSIGAGANVLTF. The CDR3 DNA follows: TGTGCCAGCAGCATAGGGGCTGGGGCCAACGTCCTGACTTTC.